This T cell receptor beta chain is drawn from a study of siplizumab effects on memory and regulatory T cells. Sequencing was performed with immunoSEQ multiplex PCR; in TCRdb, only in-frame clones are kept and a portion is missing. The sample includes about 87,000 clones, over 80% seen only once; the top ten take about 15%. V trimming: 5 bases; J trimming: 7 bases; junction bases outside the gene matches: 10. This CDR3 has 16 residues. The V gene's germline CDR1 is PRHDT and CDR2 FYEKMQ (reference sequence). The V and J genes are TRBV13 and TRBJ2-1, with 11 nucleotides matching TRBD2. Source material: CD4+ T cells sorted from blood. The source of this sequence is a human donor in good health. CDR3 protein: CASSPGLAALTNEQFF. The CDR3 nucleotides are TGTGCCAGCAGCCCGGGACTAGCGGCACTAACGAATGAGCAGTTCTTC.